One and the same sample provided the 31 T cell receptor beta chains below, sequenced in a study of Ad26.COV2.S vaccination and SARS-CoV-2 variants. Treatment reported: 19 received Ad26.COV2.S at low or high dose, single or two shots; several received placebo; per-sample allocation not given. Following the first vaccine or placebo injection, samples were taken on day 63. The data were produced by immunoSEQ multiplex PCR, yet TCRdb's version contains in-frame clones alone and is incomplete. This sample has 350,000 to 500,000 clones, with around 91% found just once. The source material was peripheral blood, sampled in a trial of Ad26.COV2.S vaccine versus placebo. Receptor source: a person aged 18-60 years who received the Ad26.COV2.S COVID-19 vaccine or a placebo.

The gene calls are TRBV5-1 and TRBJ2-3; D unresolved. The germline CDR1 and CDR2 sequences are SGHRS and YFSETQ. This CDR3 spans 11 amino acids. V was cut by 1 base and J by 6 bases, with 3 bases left in between. In DNA, the CDR3 is TGCGCCAGCAGCTTGTCCGATACGCAGTATTTT. Residues: CASSLSDTQYF.

The chain is built from TRBV5-6 and TRBJ1-1, with a possible D match to TRBD1 (6 bases). The CDR3 has 14 residues. Trimming left V 2 bases short and J 10 bases short, with 18 bases between. The germline V gene has CDR1 SGHDT and CDR2 YYEEEE. The CDR3 reads CASSFLVEGVGAFF. CDR3 nucleotides: TGTGCCAGCAGCTTTTTGGTCGAGGGGGTAGGAGCTTTCTTT.

This sequence joins TRBV18 and TRBJ1-3; TRBD1 might be the D (5 bases). There are 15 residues in the CDR3. V was cut by 2 bases and J by 0 bases, with 8 bases left in between. The germline CDR1 and CDR2 sequences are KGHSH and LQKENI. The CDR3 reads CASSPGRDSGNTIYF. The CDR3 DNA reads as TGTGCCAGCTCACCAGGCAGGGACTCTGGAAACACCATATATTTT.

A single count supports this clone. The chain uses TRBV6-5 and TRBJ2-5; no definite D call. Looked up from germline, CDR1 is MNHEY and CDR2 is SVGAGI. V shed 2 bases and J shed 2 bases, with 3 bases lying between them. The CDR3 spans 12 residues. The chain's CDR3 is CASSYTQETQYF. CDR3 bases: TGTGCCAGCAGTTACACACAAGAGACCCAGTACTTC.

The V call is TRBV30, the J call TRBJ2-7; 9 bases match TRBD1. CDR3 size: 16 residues. The V gene's germline CDR1 is GTSNPN and CDR2 SVGIG (reference sequence). The trim removed 0 bases at V and 4 bases at J, leaving 10 bases unmatched. The CDR3 coding sequence is TGTGCCTGGAGTGTGCCTAAGACAGGGGGTCGGTACGAGCAGTACTTC. Amino acids: CAWSVPKTGGRYEQYF.

The chain recombines TRBV27 with TRBJ2-7, with a tentative D call TRBD1 (6 bases). The CDR3 runs to 13 residues. V lost 6 bases and J lost 5, with 14 bases in between. CDR1 and CDR2 from the germline V gene are MNHEY and SMNVEV (reference sequence). The CDR3 sequence is CASRPQGRDEQYF. CDR3 in DNA: TGTGCCAGCAGACCACAGGGTAGGGACGAGCAGTACTTC.

The rearrangement links TRBV7-9 to TRBJ1-2; TRBD1 matches at 9 bases. Trimming cost V 3 bases and J 2 bases; bases outside gene matches: 4. The germline V gene has CDR1 SEHNR and CDR2 FQNEAQ (reference sequence). This CDR3 comprises 15 residues. The CDR3 loop is CASSFGTGGNYGYTF. DNA of the CDR3: TGTGCCAGCAGCTTCGGTACAGGGGGCAACTATGGCTACACCTTC.

CDR3 DNA sequence: TGTGCCAGCTTAAATCAGGGGGGGACAGATACGCAGTATTTT. This codes for CASLNQGGTDTQYF. The J gene is TRBJ2-3, the V gene TRBV28; either TRBD1 or TRBD2 may supply D (7 bases each). The CDR3 consists of 14 residues. Germline V gene lookup returns CDR1 MDHEN and CDR2 SYDVKM. Trimming removed 8 bases at V and 3 bases at J, with 15 bases between.

The chain recombines TRBV28 with TRBJ1-6, with D maybe TRBD1 (5 bases). CDR1 is MDHEN and CDR2 is SYDVKM in the germline V gene. The V gene lost 6 bases and the J gene lost 6 bases, with 12 bases spanning the gap. The CDR3 contains 14 residues. The CDR3 coding sequence is TGTGCCAGCAGCCCGCACAGGCTTAATTCACCCCTCCACTTT. It specifies CASSPHRLNSPLHF.

The V and J genes are TRBV27 and TRBJ1-5, with 8 nucleotides matching TRBD1. The V segment lost 5 bases and the J segment 3 bases; nucleotides outside the gene matches: 9. Per germline, CDR1 MNHEY and CDR2 SMNVEV (reference sequence). The CDR3 runs 16 residues. The DNA of the CDR3 is TGTGCCAGCAGTCCCTCGACAGGGGTCATCAATCAGCCCCAGCATTTT. Its translation is CASSPSTGVINQPQHF.

This chain joins TRBV6-2 or TRBV6-3 and TRBJ2-1, with 11 bases identical to TRBD2. This CDR3 spans 13 amino acids. The trim removed 5 bases at V and 9 bases at J, leaving 3 bases unmatched. Looked up from germline, CDR1 is MNHEY and CDR2 is SVGEGT. The CDR3 nucleotides are TGTGCCAGCAGTCCAGGACTAGCGGGTGAGCAGTTCTTC. It is translated as CASSPGLAGEQFF.

This chain connects TRBV2 to TRBJ2-1; D assignment may be TRBD1 or TRBD2 (5 bases each). This CDR3 is built from 15 residues. V was shortened by 3 bases and J by 7 bases, with 16 bases between the two germline ends. Germline CDR1 SNHLY, CDR2 FYNNEI. This chain's CDR3 is CASSDRATRGNEQFF. The CDR3 DNA is TGTGCCAGCAGTGATAGGGCTACTAGGGGTAATGAGCAGTTCTTC.

The V and J genes are TRBV29-1 and TRBJ1-1, with D hard to call. The CDR3 totals 12 residues. The germline CDR1 and CDR2 sequences are SQVTM and ANQGSEA. Trimming removed 6 bases from V and 4 bases from J, with 12 bases in between. CDR3 in DNA: TGCAGCGTAGGCCGCTCGTTCACTGAAGCTTTCTTT. It encodes CSVGRSFTEAFF. The full variable domain, completed using reference TRBV29-1 and TRBJ1-1, is SAVISQKPSRDICQRGTSLTIQCQVDSQVTMMFWYRQQPGQSLTLIATANQGSEATYESGFVIDKFPISRPNLTFSTLTVSNMSPEDSSIYLCSVGRSFTEAFFGQGTRLTVV.

The chain carries TRBV5-1 and TRBJ1-2; 10 bases line up with TRBD1. Losses at the gene ends were 4 bases for V and 7 bases for J; bases not matched to a gene: 4. Germline-derived CDR1 and CDR2 are SGHRS and YFSETQ. This CDR3 is 13 amino acids long. CDR3 coding DNA: TGCGCCAGCAGCACGGACAGGGGGGGTGGCTACACCTTC. Amino acid sequence: CASSTDRGGGYTF. Full variable domain (remainder filled in from reference TRBV5-1 and TRBJ1-2): KAGVTQTPRYLIKTRGQQVTLSCSPISGHRSVSWYQQTPGQGLQFLFEYFSETQRNKGNFPGRFSGRQFSNSRSEMNVSTLELGDSALYLCASSTDRGGGYTFGSGTRLTVV.

V is TRBV27 and J is TRBJ2-7; no reliable D call. The CDR3 sequence is 13 residues long. Germline CDR1 is MNHEY and CDR2 is SMNVEV (reference sequence). The V end lost 6 bases, the J end lost 3 bases, and 12 bases lay between the germline ends. CDR3 sequence (DNA): TGTGCCAGCAGCCAGACGGACCTCTACGAGCAGTACTTC. Protein: CASSQTDLYEQYF.

The V and J genes are TRBV6-2 or TRBV6-3 and TRBJ2-7, with 7 positions matching TRBD2. Looked up from germline, CDR1 is MNHEY and CDR2 is SVGEGT. J gave up 5 bases and V 2 bases, and 12 bases lay outside the gene matches. CDR3 length equals 16 residues. The CDR3 loop reads CASSYVLGGSRNEQYF. The CDR3 DNA reads as TGTGCCAGCAGTTACGTCTTGGGCGGGAGTAGGAACGAGCAGTACTTC.

The chain joins TRBV5-5 to TRBJ2-3, with D perhaps matching TRBD2 (6 bases). The V and J ends lost 3 bases and 0 bases respectively, with 17 bases between them. This CDR3 is built from 17 residues. From germline, CDR1 is SGHKS and CDR2 YYEKEE (reference sequence). The CDR3 sequence is CASSSVIPGTSTDTQYF. The CDR3 DNA sequence: TGTGCCAGCAGCTCCGTAATCCCCGGGACTAGCACAGATACGCAGTATTTT.

The CDR3 protein is CASSLAPRVARSGFEQYF. The CDR3 DNA follows: TGTGCCAGCAGCTTAGCGCCTAGGGTGGCTAGGAGTGGGTTCGAGCAGTACTTC. This chain connects TRBV7-8 to TRBJ2-7; no firm D call. V lost 0 bases, J lost 6 bases, and 24 bases lay in between. Germline V gene sequence: CDR1 SGHVS, CDR2 FQNEAQ. This CDR3 has 18 residues. The whole variable domain, filled in from reference TRBV7-8 and TRBJ2-7, reads GAGVSQSPRYKVAKRGQDVALRCDPISGHVSLFWYQQALGQGPEFLTYFQNEAQLDKSGLPSDRFFAERPEGSVSTLKIQRTQQEDSAVYLCASSLAPRVARSGFEQYFGPGTRLTVT.

V usage is TRBV19 and J usage is TRBJ2-1; D ambiguous. The V gene's germline CDR1 is LNHDA and CDR2 SQIVND (reference sequence). The length of the CDR3 is 15 residues. The V gene lost 7 bases and the J gene lost 7 bases, with 20 bases spanning the gap. The CDR3 sequence: CASTPRPPSTNEQFF. The CDR3 DNA is TGTGCCAGTACCCCTAGACCCCCCTCCACAAATGAGCAGTTCTTC.

In its sample, this clone was seen once. The chain combines TRBV4-3 with TRBJ2-1, with TRBD2 matching over 9 bases. This CDR3 spans 17 amino acids. From germline, CDR1 is LGHNA and CDR2 YSLEER. J was trimmed by 7 bases and V by 0 bases; bases with no gene match: 10. The DNA of the CDR3 is TGCGCCAGCAGCCAAGATATTGGTAGCGGGAGAGGGAATGAGCAGTTCTTC. Its translation: CASSQDIGSGRGNEQFF.

The rearrangement joins TRBV27 to TRBJ2-1, with 8 bases fitting TRBD2. CDR1 and CDR2 from the germline V gene are MNHEY and SMNVEV (reference sequence). V gave up 1 base and J gave up 3 bases; unmatched junction bases: 5. The length of the CDR3 is 16 residues. CDR3 coding DNA: TGTGCCAGCAGTTTATGGGCTAGCGGGTTCTACAATGAGCAGTTCTTC. Translation: CASSLWASGFYNEQFF.

In this sample, this clone turned up a few times. The gene calls are TRBV11-2 and TRBJ2-7; 12 nucleotides align to TRBD2. CDR1 is SGHAT and CDR2 is FQNNGV in the germline V gene. The CDR3 covers 15 residues. V was pared by 7 bases and J by 4 bases, with 8 bases of the junction left unmatched. The chain's CDR3 is CASTDRTSGKYEQYF. In DNA, the CDR3 is TGTGCCAGCACCGACCGGACTAGCGGGAAGTACGAGCAGTACTTC.

The chain joins TRBV27 to TRBJ2-2, with TRBD1 matching 8 bases. The CDR3 has 17 amino acids. The germline gives CDR1 MNHEY, CDR2 SMNVEV (reference sequence). V was pared by 5 bases and J by 3 bases, with 11 bases of the junction left unmatched. CDR3 in amino acids: CASSLNQLTGDTGELFF. DNA of the CDR3: TGTGCCAGCAGTCTAAACCAATTGACAGGGGACACCGGGGAGCTGTTTTTT.

The chain links TRBV20-1 to TRBJ1-1, with 8 bases matching TRBD1. With 3 bases clipped from V and 4 bases from J, the junction kept 13 bases outside the gene matches. This CDR3 comprises 16 residues. Germline V gene data show CDR1 as DFQATT and CDR2 as SNEGSKA (reference sequence). The CDR3 is CSASAPTGQGGTEAFF. CDR3 coding DNA: TGCAGTGCTAGTGCCCCAACTGGACAGGGTGGCACTGAAGCTTTCTTT.

The V call is TRBV29-1, the J call TRBJ2-5; D could derive from TRBD1 or TRBD2 (5 bases each). CDR1 is SQVTM, CDR2 ANQGSEA, per germline. Trimming left V 3 bases short and J 6 bases short, with 8 bases between. This CDR3 is built from 11 residues. CDR3 loop: CSVEGPKTQYF. The CDR3 DNA sequence: TGCAGCGTTGAGGGACCGAAGACCCAGTACTTC.

The table lists this clone with a few counts. Distinct nucleotide sequences in the sample also encode this CDR3. The chain joins TRBV7-2 to TRBJ2-5; D might be TRBD1 or TRBD2, each matching 6 bases. The ends were cut back, 0 bases at V and 5 bases at J, with 7 bases in the middle. Germline CDR1 is SGHTA and CDR2 is FQGNSA. The CDR3 covers 13 residues. Here the CDR3 reads CASSLAGGETQYF. The CDR3 region has the DNA TGTGCCAGCAGCTTAGCAGGGGGGGAGACCCAGTACTTC.

The count of this clone is one. The CDR3 is CASSKGPRGSYNEQFF. Here the CDR3 DNA reads TGCGCCAGCAGCAAGGGCCCTCGGGGCTCCTACAATGAGCAGTTCTTC. The V call is TRBV5-1, the J call TRBJ2-1; D may be TRBD2 (5 bases). Germline CDR1 and CDR2: SGHRS and YFSETQ. This CDR3 has 16 residues. Trimming stripped 4 bases from V and 0 bases from J, with 14 bases between.

This chain uses TRBV11-2 with TRBJ1-5; TRBD1 agrees at 8 bases. V was pared by 4 bases and J by 1 base, with 3 bases of the junction left unmatched. The germline V gene encodes CDR1 SGHAT and CDR2 FQNNGV. The CDR3 has 15 amino acids. The CDR3: CASSYGQGSNQPQHF. The CDR3, as DNA: TGTGCCAGCAGCTACGGACAGGGAAGCAATCAGCCCCAGCATTTT.

The chain is built from TRBV19 and TRBJ1-5; 7 bases agree with TRBD1. The CDR3 has 14 amino acids. V was clipped by 4 bases and J by 7 bases; unmatched bases: 7. CDR1 and CDR2 (germline): LNHDA, SQIVND (reference sequence). CDR3 coding DNA: TGTGCCAGTAGTAACACAGGGGTCTGGCAGCCCCAGCATTTT. It translates to CASSNTGVWQPQHF.

The rearrangement joins TRBV28 to TRBJ1-1; the D gene is possibly TRBD1 (5 bases). Germline CDR1 MDHEN, CDR2 SYDVKM. The CDR3 has 15 amino acids. V was trimmed by 6 bases and J by 0 bases, leaving 14 bases between them. CDR3: CASSPPGLVNTEAFF. DNA of the CDR3: TGTGCCAGCAGCCCACCGGGGCTAGTGAACACTGAAGCTTTCTTT.

In its sample, this clone was seen once. This chain joins TRBV5-1 and TRBJ1-1, with 10 positions matching TRBD1. V shed 0 bases and J 11 bases; nucleotides not matched to a gene: 10. Germline V lookup: CDR1 SGHRS, CDR2 YFSETQ. CDR3 size: 15 residues. DNA of the CDR3: TGCGCCAGCAGCTTGGGGTTGAGGGACAGGGGAGCGGCTTTCTTT. Its translation is CASSLGLRDRGAAFF. Full variable domain (missing parts from reference TRBV5-1 and TRBJ1-1): KAGVTQTPRYLIKTRGQQVTLSCSPISGHRSVSWYQQTPGQGLQFLFEYFSETQRNKGNFPGRFSGRQFSNSRSEMNVSTLELGDSALYLCASSLGLRDRGAAFFGQGTRLTVV.